Listed below are T cell receptor beta chains from one sample, sequenced in a study of blood T cell repertoires in COVID-19. The repertoire was sequenced with immunoSEQ multiplex PCR; TCRdb's copy has only in-frame clones and lacks some. The sample holds about 150,000 clones, roughly nine tenths seen once. Sequenced sample: peripheral blood. The receptors were gathered from a man aged 45 to 65 with acute or convalescent COVID-19. The CDR3 runs from the conserved cysteine through the conserved F or W. D genes are given only for firm matches. The size field is filled for only some rows; it gives once, few, many or a size class.

D gene	J gene	V gene	clone size	CDR3 DNA	CDR3 protein
TRBD2	TRBJ2-1	TRBV5-3	-	TGTGCCAGAAGCTCGACAGGGTGTCCTAGCGGGAGGGGGGGATACAATGAGCAGTTCTTC	CARSSTGCPSGRGGYNEQFF
TRBD1	TRBJ1-2	TRBV6-6	-	TGTGCCAGCATCGGACAGGGGGCGGGTGGCTACACCTTC	CASIGQGAGGYTF
-	TRBJ1-5	TRBV30	once	TGTGCCTGGAGTCTGGGCCTGGGCACTCAGCCCCAGCATTTT	CAWSLGLGTQPQHF
-	TRBJ2-1	TRBV9	-	TGTGCCAGCAGCGTAGCGGACTACTACAATGAGCAGTTCTTC	CASSVADYYNEQFF
-	TRBJ1-3	TRBV15	-	TGTGCCACCAGCAGTTCAGGGTATGGAAACACCATATATTTT	CATSSSGYGNTIYF
-	TRBJ1-6	TRBV27	-	TGTGCCAGCAGTTTACGTCGTTCACCCCTCCACTTT	CASSLRRSPLHF
-	TRBJ1-6	TRBV28	-	TGTGCCAGCACCGACGCCCGCAGGCGTGTATTTTCACCCCTCCACTTT	CASTDARRRVFSPLHF
TRBD1	TRBJ1-2	TRBV7-8	-	TGTGCCAGCAGCTTAGACAGGGGACCGGCAATCTATGGCTACACCTTC	CASSLDRGPAIYGYTF
-	TRBJ1-5	TRBV7-8	-	TGTGCCAGCACCAGGGAGGGTAGCAATCAGCCCCAGCATTTT	CASTREGSNQPQHF
-	TRBJ1-4	TRBV19	-	TGTGCCAGTAGCAATGCGATCGGGTATGAAAAACTGTTTTTT	CASSNAIGYEKLFF
-	TRBJ2-3	TRBV29-1	-	TGCAGCGCCGGGGGACCGGACACTTACACAGATACGCAGTATTTT	CSAGGPDTYTDTQYF
TRBD1	TRBJ2-7	TRBV7-9	-	TGTGCCAGCAGCCCTGGACAGGGGGCTTCCTACGAGCAGTACTTC	CASSPGQGASYEQYF
TRBD2	TRBJ2-7	TRBV18	once	TGTGCCAGCTCACCCTCTAGCGGAACCTACGAGCAGTACTTC	CASSPSSGTYEQYF
-	TRBJ2-5	TRBV11-2	-	TGTGCCAGCAGCTCCCCCGCGAACAGGGAGACCCAGTACTTC	CASSSPANRETQYF
-	TRBJ1-6	TRBV10-3	few	TGTGCCATCAGTGAGTCAAGAGAGAATTCACCCCTCCACTTT	CAISESRENSPLHF
-	TRBJ1-5	TRBV2	once	TGTGCCAGCAGCCATCTACAGGGAGATCAGCCCCAGCATTTT	CASSHLQGDQPQHF
TRBD1	TRBJ1-2	TRBV7-6	-	TGTGCCAGCAGCCCGAGGACAGGACAGGATGGCTACACCTTC	CASSPRTGQDGYTF
-	TRBJ2-5	TRBV5-1	once	TGCGCCAGCAGCTTGGAAGGCAGGCGAACCCAAGAGACCCAGTACTTC	CASSLEGRRTQETQYF
TRBD1	TRBJ2-2	TRBV4-3	once	TGCGCCAGCAGCCACCCACGGACAGGGAACACCGGGGAGCTGTTTTTT	CASSHPRTGNTGELFF
TRBD1	TRBJ2-3	TRBV6-2/TRBV6-3	-	TGTGCCAGCAGCTCAGGACAGGGCACAGATACGCAGTATTTT	CASSSGQGTDTQYF
-	TRBJ2-5	TRBV4-1	once	TGCGCCAGCAGCAGGGGAATCAGCGGGTATCAAGAGACCCAGTACTTC	CASSRGISGYQETQYF
TRBD1	TRBJ1-2	TRBV3-1/TRBV3-2	-	TGTGCCAGCAGCCATCGGACAGGGGGAGATGGCTACACCTTC	CASSHRTGGDGYTF
TRBD1	TRBJ2-1	TRBV7-2	-	TGTGCCAGCAGCTTCTCCGGGACAGGGTACAATGAGCAGTTCTTC	CASSFSGTGYNEQFF
-	TRBJ1-5	TRBV19	-	TGTGCCAGTAGTATCGTGGCAGGGGGCAATCAGCCCCAGCATTTT	CASSIVAGGNQPQHF
-	TRBJ1-1	TRBV28	-	TGTGCCAGCAGTCCGACACAGAAAAACACTGAAGCTTTCTTT	CASSPTQKNTEAFF
-	TRBJ2-3	TRBV5-1	-	TGCGCCAGCAGCTCGCTGGGGGCTGCTCAAGCGGATACGCAGTATTTT	CASSSLGAAQADTQYF
-	TRBJ1-2	TRBV11-1	-	TGTGCCAGCAGCACTAGGACCGGCGGCGGCTACACCTTC	CASSTRTGGGYTF
TRBD1	TRBJ2-5	TRBV28	-	TGTGCCAGCAGTGCGGGACAGGGCGTCCAAGAGACCCAGTACTTC	CASSAGQGVQETQYF
TRBD2	TRBJ2-5	TRBV5-1	-	TGCGCCAGCAGCTTGGTCGGGAGGGCAGAGGAGACCCAGTACTTC	CASSLVGRAEETQYF
-	TRBJ1-4	TRBV6-1	-	TGTGCCAGCAGTGAGCAGGGAGGTGTCGGAGAAAAACTGTTTTTT	CASSEQGGVGEKLFF
TRBD2	TRBJ2-4	TRBV9	-	TGTGCCAGCAGCGTAGGCGGGGGGGCCCGGAACATTCAGTACTTC	CASSVGGGARNIQYF
TRBD1	TRBJ2-1	TRBV6-5	-	TGTGCCAGCACCAGAGACAGGGACTACAATGAGCAGTTCTTC	CASTRDRDYNEQFF
-	TRBJ1-1	TRBV19	-	TGTGCCAGTAGTTGGACAGCGAACATGAACACTGAAGCTTTCTTT	CASSWTANMNTEAFF
-	TRBJ2-7	TRBV5-1	-	TGCGCCAGCAGCTTGGGGGGCAGTGGGGCCTACGAGCAGTACTTC	CASSLGGSGAYEQYF
-	TRBJ2-2	TRBV3-1/TRBV3-2	-	TGTGCCAGCAGCCAAGTCTTGAACACCGGGGAGCTGTTTTTT	CASSQVLNTGELFF
TRBD1	TRBJ1-2	TRBV6-6	-	TGTGCCAGCAGCCGAACCGGGACAGACTATGGCTACACCTTC	CASSRTGTDYGYTF
-	TRBJ1-2	TRBV5-1	-	TGCGCCAGCAGCTCCGGACAATCCTATGGCTACACCTTC	CASSSGQSYGYTF
TRBD2	TRBJ2-1	TRBV28	once	TGTGCCAGCAGTCCCCTGGGAGCGGGATACAATGAGCAGTTCTTC	CASSPLGAGYNEQFF
-	TRBJ2-3	TRBV9	-	TGTGCCAGCAGCCCCCCGTTGGGCTGGCAGTATTTT	CASSPPLGWQYF
-	TRBJ1-3	TRBV15	-	TGTGCCACCAGCAGAGATCAGGGGCCTGGAAACACCATATATTTT	CATSRDQGPGNTIYF
-	TRBJ2-5	TRBV4-3	-	TGCGCCAGCAGCCAAAGAGGGGAGACCCAGTACTTC	CASSQRGETQYF
-	TRBJ1-5	TRBV4-2	-	TGTGCCAGCAGCCAAGACAGGTATCAGCCCCAGCATTTT	CASSQDRYQPQHF